The TCR beta chain described here comes from a study of regulatory T cells in long-lasting Graves disease. The time point was: newly diagnosed GD, antithyroid drugs for less than 3 months. Scientists built the TCR library using RNA that was extracted from PBMCs. V was shortened by 0 bases and J by 0 bases, with 10 bases between the two germline ends. Germline V CDR1 and CDR2: SGHRS, YFSETQ. CDR3 length: 16 residues. Construction of TCR beta libraries relied on iRepertoire HTBI primers and on Arm-PCR targeting CDR3 regions. One entry per CDR3 protein results from TCRdb running MiXCR on the multiplex PCR reads. The sample has 500,000 to 700,000 distinct CDR3 sequences; roughly 15% are singletons. The sample was also reused in another study, on T cells in Graves' hyperthyroidism and ophthalmopathy. That study adds: Peripheral blood also featured most of the thyroid clonotypes expanded above 0.001.

The chain is built from TRBV5-1 and TRBJ1-5; D might be TRBD1 (5 bases). The receptor's source is a woman aged 25 to 39 with Graves disease. Specimen: peripheral blood mononuclear cells (PBMCs), collected at new diagnosis, from a patient treated with antithyroid drugs. In DNA form, the CDR3 reads TGCGCCAGCAGCTTGGTTTGGACACATAGCAATCAGCCCCAGCATTTT. It codes for CASSLVWTHSNQPQHF.